The T cell receptor (beta chain) described here comes from a study of T cells in Graves' hyperthyroidism and ophthalmopathy. Each ophthalmopathy patient scored at least 3 on the Clinical Activity Score and at least 4 on NOSPECS grade, with duration under 3 months. CDR1 is MNHGY and CDR2 is SAAAGT in the germline V gene. The CDR3 consists of 18 residues. Trimming cost V 2 bases and J 5 bases; bases outside gene matches: 15. Researchers amplified the TCR beta CDR3 regions from RNA transcripts. An initial round of RT-PCR targeting the TCR CDR3 relied on the HTBI primer set. TCRdb re-derived calls from the multiplex PCR reads in MiXCR, one entry per CDR3 protein. This repertoire shows around 600,000 distinct CDR3 sequences, roughly 15% found once; its top ten account for 2.5% to 4%. In its sample, this clonotype was seen many times.

The clonotype originates from a woman aged 35 to 49 with Graves' ophthalmopathy. This rearrangement joins TRBV6-8 to TRBJ1-5, with TRBD1 identical over 7 bases. Input material: blood. The CDR3 sequence is CASSYTRSNRGKDQPQHF. The DNA for the CDR3 is TGTGCCAGCAGTTACACACGGAGCAACAGGGGTAAAGATCAGCCCCAGCATTTT.